The present T cell receptor beta chain was sequenced within a study of T cell responses to AZD1222 COVID-19 vaccine. Study findings and constraints: Spike-specific TCR breadth and depth went up after people got two AZD1222 doses. Repertoires in all cases were sampled only once the peak T cell response had passed. White British ancestry dominated among donors, who included more females, and clonal diversity was possibly underestimated.

With respect to this clone: Its specificity is not known.

The CDR3 length is 14 residues. CDR1 and CDR2 from the germline V gene are MNHEY and SMNVEV (reference sequence). V shed 6 bases and J 8 bases; nucleotides not matched to a gene: 5. Assay: immunoSEQ multiplex PCR; the TCRdb copy retains only in-frame clones and omits some. Here the sample spans more than 100,000 clones, roughly 85% being singletons. This TCR derives from an adult who received the MenACWY meningococcal vaccine as a control. The chain employs TRBV27 and TRBJ2-1; 12 bases are a match to TRBD2. The sequenced sample was peripheral blood, obtained 28 days after the second dose of the MenACWY control vaccine. CDR3 amino acids: CASSPLAGGHEQFF. CDR3 DNA: TGTGCCAGCAGCCCCCTAGCGGGGGGGCATGAGCAGTTCTTC.